This entry is about one TCR beta chain. Antigen unknown. The entry originates in a study of cytomegalovirus exposure and HLA in healthy donors. Whole-study findings and limits: The study listed 164 cytomegalovirus-associated TCR beta chains. In a later analysis, the majority of CMV-associated beta chains seemingly showed HLA restriction.

The CDR3 contains 14 residues. Trimming pared 1 base from V and 2 bases from J, leaving 9 bases between. Germline V gene data show CDR1 as MGHRA and CDR2 as YSYEKL. The primer mix had 60 Vbeta and 13 Jbeta primers. Authors' analysis steps: Around 80 million unique TCR beta chains, roughly 11 million of them shared, were counted by a later analysis. Sequenced by immunoSEQ multiplex PCR; TCRdb stores in-frame clones only, minus some. V and J calls plus clone size are reproduced from that table; the DNA served to infer D and trimming. The data hold 150,000 to 200,000 clones, with about 90% observed a single time.

Sequencing was performed on PBMCs. The chain is built from TRBV4-1 and TRBJ2-7; no clear D gene. The receptor's source is a girl under three years old in good health and CMV-seronegative. This CDR3 reads CASSQVPGTYEQYF. As DNA, the CDR3 is TGCGCCAGCAGCCAAGTCCCGGGTACCTACGAGCAGTACTTC.